This T cell receptor beta chain was identified during a study of CD8+ T cells in alopecia areata. Treatment specified: oral pan-JAK inhibitor, 5-10 mg twice daily. V was trimmed by 4 bases and J by 6 bases, leaving 12 bases between them. CDR3 size: 12 residues. Germline V gives CDR1 GTSNPN, CDR2 SVGIG (reference sequence). Reverse transcribed after extraction, RNA yielded cDNA as the sequencing template. Profiling relied on immunoSEQ multiplex PCR, and the TCRdb table lists in-frame clones only, not all of them. The sample records more than 200,000 clones, around two fifths being singletons. The sample was CD4+ T cells sorted from blood, taken at approximately week 37, from a patient treated with tofacitinib. This chain links TRBV30 with TRBJ1-1; tentative D call: TRBD1 (6 bases). The clonotype comes from a human donor with alopecia areata. The CDR3 reads CAWKGDSSEAFF. The DNA of the CDR3 is TGTGCCTGGAAGGGGGATAGTTCTGAAGCTTTCTTT.